The source of this TCR beta chain is a study of blood T cell repertoires in COVID-19. Ten or more counts support this clone. Germline is not matched at one junction end, which may reflect a read error. Assay used: immunoSEQ multiplex PCR; TCRdb lists only in-frame clones, some missing. Among more than 200,000 clones listed, 88% were seen once. This clonotype was sampled from a woman aged 25-40 years with COVID-19, enrolled during active disease. Sequenced: peripheral blood.

The CDR3 region is CASSLRVSANTGELFF. DNA of the CDR3: TGTGCTAGCAGCTTGAGGGTGTCCGCGAACACCGGGGAGCTGTTTTTT. The V call is TRBV7-7, the J call TRBJ2-2, with a weak D call TRBD2 (5 bases). Germline assignment: CDR1 SSHAT and CDR2 FNYEAQ (reference sequence). There are 16 residues in the CDR3.